Below are 28 T cell receptor beta chains sequenced from a single sample in a study of shared clonotypes between healthy human individuals. The method was immunoSEQ multiplex PCR; TCRdb's version includes in-frame clones alone and lacks a portion of them. The repertoire holds some 1 million clones, with 60% to 80% as singletons. Sample: memory CD4+ T cells sorted from blood. Subset: CD45RA-negative fraction. The receptors were gathered from a man younger than 35 in good health.

The chain links TRBV30 to TRBJ2-3; 7 bases map to TRBD1. CDR3 length equals 12 residues. With V trimmed by 8 bases and J by 12 bases, 14 bases remained unmatched. In germline, CDR1 is GTSNPN, CDR2 SVGIG (reference sequence). The CDR3, as DNA: TGTGCCGCGACTCAGGGGGTATTAATTCAGTATTTT. This sequence encodes CAATQGVLIQYF.

The genes are TRBV5-1 and TRBJ2-3; D may match TRBD1 or TRBD2 (5 bases each). The CDR3 contains 16 residues. V was cut by 4 bases and J by 0 bases, with 15 bases left in between. CDR1 and CDR2 (germline): SGHRS, YFSETQ. Here the CDR3 reads CASSPDGTGSTDTQYF. In DNA form, the CDR3 reads TGCGCCAGCAGCCCGGACGGGACGGGTAGCACAGATACGCAGTATTTT.

This clone was recorded only once. CDR3 sequence (DNA): TGTGCCATCAGTGACTCTCTCGCAGGGCAGAACGAGCAGTACTTC. Translating gives CAISDSLAGQNEQYF. V gene TRBV10-3 combines with J gene TRBJ2-7, with D possibly TRBD1 on 5 matching bases. Trimming took 3 bases from V and 5 from J, leaving 17 bases between them. Germline V gives CDR1 ENHRY, CDR2 SYGVKD. The CDR3 sequence is 15 residues long.

The rearrangement joins TRBV29-1 to TRBJ1-2; D unclear. Trimming removed 1 base at V and 8 bases at J, with 8 bases between. Germline assignment: CDR1 SQVTM and CDR2 ANQGSEA. The CDR3 consists of 11 residues. CDR3 DNA sequence: TGCAGCGTTGAAGTAGGGAGCGGCTACACCTTC. This sequence encodes CSVEVGSGYTF. Full variable domain (rest looked up from reference TRBV29-1 and TRBJ1-2): SAVISQKPSRDICQRGTSLTIQCQVDSQVTMMFWYRQQPGQSLTLIATANQGSEATYESGFVIDKFPISRPNLTFSTLTVSNMSPEDSSIYLCSVEVGSGYTFGSGTRLTVV.

This chain connects TRBV7-2 to TRBJ1-3; no firm D call. With 4 bases removed from V and 0 bases from J, the gap between germline ends came to 10 bases. The CDR3 contains 15 residues. Germline V lookup: CDR1 SGHTA, CDR2 FQGNSA. The CDR3 coding sequence is TGTGCCAGCAGCTCAGAGGCGTACTCTGGAAACACCATATATTTT. Translation: CASSSEAYSGNTIYF.

This clone was counted many times. Other DNA sequences in the same sample also yield this CDR3. V and J are TRBV2 and TRBJ2-1, with D tentatively TRBD2 (6 bases). Trimming took 6 bases from V and 5 from J, leaving 17 bases between them. CDR1 and CDR2 from the germline V gene are SNHLY and FYNNEI. The CDR3 spans 15 residues. CDR3 in DNA: TGTGCCAGCAGCGCCTCGGGTGGGGGGAACAATGAGCAGTTCTTC. Protein sequence: CASSASGGGNNEQFF.

V and J are TRBV5-1 and TRBJ1-6, with 7 positions matching TRBD1. The V gene's germline CDR1 is SGHRS and CDR2 YFSETQ. There are 16 residues in the CDR3. With V trimmed by 3 bases and J by 7 bases, 10 bases remained unmatched. CDR3 sequence reads: CASSSTTGAGNSPLHF. CDR3 in DNA: TGCGCCAGCAGCTCCACCACAGGGGCAGGGAATTCACCCCTCCACTTT. The complete variable domain, with remaining parts taken from reference TRBV5-1 and TRBJ1-6, reads KAGVTQTPRYLIKTRGQQVTLSCSPISGHRSVSWYQQTPGQGLQFLFEYFSETQRNKGNFPGRFSGRQFSNSRSEMNVSTLELGDSALYLCASSSTTGAGNSPLHFGNGTRLTVT.

In nucleotides, the CDR3 is TGTGCCAGCGGGGGAGCCGTACAAGAGACCCAGTACTTC. Translating gives CASGGAVQETQYF. The genes are TRBV5-4 and TRBJ2-5; D tentatively reads TRBD1 or TRBD2 (5 bases each). The V gene lost 7 bases and the J gene lost 2 bases, with 12 bases spanning the gap. Germline CDR1 is SGHNT and CDR2 is YYREEE (reference sequence). This CDR3 is built from 13 residues.

This chain connects TRBV7-2 to TRBJ2-5; 7 bases fit TRBD1. With 5 bases clipped from V and 9 bases from J, the junction kept 15 bases outside the gene matches. This CDR3 has 15 residues. Germline loops: CDR1 SGHTA, CDR2 FQGNSA. CDR3 loop: CASSPRQGPQMAQYF. The DNA for the CDR3 is TGTGCCAGCAGCCCGAGACAGGGCCCTCAAATGGCCCAGTACTTC.

V and J are TRBV5-1 and TRBJ2-5; 7 positions match TRBD1. The CDR3 covers 16 residues. V lost 5 bases, J lost 2 bases, and 12 bases stayed unmatched. Germline lookup yields CDR1 SGHRS and CDR2 YFSETQ. CDR3 in DNA: TGCGCCAGCAGGCGACAGGGAATTGGAGTTCAAGAGACCCAGTACTTC. It codes for CASRRQGIGVQETQYF. Filled out from reference TRBV5-1 and TRBJ2-5, the complete variable domain reads KAGVTQTPRYLIKTRGQQVTLSCSPISGHRSVSWYQQTPGQGLQFLFEYFSETQRNKGNFPGRFSGRQFSNSRSEMNVSTLELGDSALYLCASRRQGIGVQETQYFGPGTRLLVL.

This clone was counted a single time. This chain uses TRBV7-2 with TRBJ1-2, with TRBD1 matching 9 bases. This CDR3 is 16 amino acids long. Germline assignment: CDR1 SGHTA and CDR2 FQGNSA. V shed 3 bases, J shed 0 bases, and the junction held 5 bases outside the gene matches. DNA of the CDR3: TGTGCCAGCAGCTTGAGTAGGGACAGGGCTAACTATGGCTACACCTTC. It encodes CASSLSRDRANYGYTF. The full variable domain, with the rest looked up from reference TRBV7-2 and TRBJ1-2, is GAGVSQSPSNKVTEKGKDVELRCDPISGHTALYWYRQSLGQGLEFLIYFQGNSAPDKSGLPSDRFSAERTGGSVSTLTIQRTQQEDSAVYLCASSLSRDRANYGYTFGSGTRLTVV.

The chain combines TRBV19 with TRBJ1-5; D call uncertain. This CDR3 comprises 12 residues. The germline V gene has CDR1 LNHDA and CDR2 SQIVND (reference sequence). V lost 0 bases to trimming and J lost 15 bases, with 12 bases between them. CDR3 protein: CASSIEEEPWHF. CDR3 nucleotide sequence: TGTGCCAGTAGTATAGAGGAAGAGCCCTGGCATTTT.

This clone was recorded once. This chain uses TRBV27 with TRBJ1-6; D is uncertain. CDR3 length: 15 residues. V was trimmed by 10 bases and J by 2 bases, leaving 15 bases between them. Germline assignment: CDR1 MNHEY and CDR2 SMNVEV (reference sequence). The CDR3 nucleotides read TGTGCCACCACGGCTGAAGGAACCTATAATTCACCCCTCCACTTT. It yields the protein CATTAEGTYNSPLHF.

The CDR3 sequence: CASRGQALNTEAFF. Here the CDR3 DNA reads TGCGCCAGCAGGGGACAGGCCCTTAACACTGAAGCTTTCTTT. The rearrangement links TRBV5-1 to TRBJ1-1; 8 bases fit TRBD1. The CDR3 sequence is 14 residues long. V shed 5 bases and J 2 bases; nucleotides not matched to a gene: 5. Germline CDR1 is SGHRS and CDR2 is YFSETQ.

This clone was detected only a few times. V gene TRBV7-8 combines with J gene TRBJ1-5; D might be TRBD1 (5 bases). Germline CDR1 SGHVS, CDR2 FQNEAQ. The V gene lost 1 base and the J gene lost 6 bases, with 19 bases spanning the gap. This CDR3 spans 17 amino acids. The CDR3 nucleotides read TGTGCCAGCAGCTTAGTCGGGTCAGGGATGAACGGTCAGCCCCAGCATTTT. Amino acid sequence: CASSLVGSGMNGQPQHF.

The chain links TRBV18 to TRBJ2-5; 7 nucleotides match TRBD1. The length of the CDR3 is 13 residues. Losses at the gene ends were 3 bases for V and 11 bases for J; bases not matched to a gene: 9. Germline V gives CDR1 KGHSH, CDR2 LQKENI. As DNA, the CDR3 is TGTGCCAGCTCACCGGCAGGGGGTGATGAGCAGTACTTC. Protein product: CASSPAGGDEQYF.

This chain connects TRBV5-6 to TRBJ2-1; 14 nucleotides align to TRBD2. The CDR3 has 13 residues. V dropped 5 bases and J dropped 9; count of bases not matched to a gene: 1. Germline CDR1 is SGHDT and CDR2 is YYEEEE. The CDR3 protein is CASRGLAGAEQFF. Written as DNA, the CDR3 is TGTGCCAGCAGGGGACTAGCGGGAGCTGAGCAGTTCTTC.

The genes are TRBV15 and TRBJ2-7; the match to TRBD1 covers 9 bases. V dropped 0 bases and J dropped 4; count of bases not matched to a gene: 4. The CDR3 length is 15 residues. The germline V gene encodes CDR1 LNHNV and CDR2 YYDKDF (reference sequence). The chain's CDR3 is CATSREGTGFYEQYF. The CDR3 nucleotides are TGTGCCACCAGCAGAGAGGGGACAGGGTTTTACGAGCAGTACTTC.

This chain joins TRBV5-1 and TRBJ1-5, with D maybe TRBD1 (6 bases). This CDR3 is 15 amino acids long. Trimming left V 0 bases short and J 6 bases short, with 13 bases between. Germline values: CDR1 SGHRS, CDR2 YFSETQ. The CDR3: CASSLDGGAGQPQHF. In nucleotides, the CDR3 is TGCGCCAGCAGCTTGGACGGGGGCGCGGGTCAGCCCCAGCATTTT.

This CDR3 reads CASSPRTGGSETQYF. The CDR3 DNA follows: TGTGCCAGCTCTCCCCGGACAGGGGGCTCAGAGACCCAGTACTTC. J is TRBJ2-5 and V is TRBV18, with 11 bases identical to TRBD1. Germline V gene sequence: CDR1 KGHSH, CDR2 LQKENI. This CDR3 region has 15 residues. V was pared by 6 bases and J by 4 bases, with 7 bases of the junction left unmatched. Combining the CDR3 with reference TRBV18 and TRBJ2-5 gives the whole variable domain NAGVMQNPRHLVRRRGQEARLRCSPMKGHSHVYWYRQLPEEGLKFMVYLQKENIIDESGMPKERFSAEFPKEGPSILRIQQVVRGDSAAYFCASSPRTGGSETQYFGPGTRLLVL.

This clone was seen once. V gene TRBV19 combines with J gene TRBJ1-5; no firm D call. The CDR3 consists of 14 residues. Germline CDR1 reads LNHDA; CDR2 reads SQIVND (reference sequence). V was cut by 7 bases and J by 0 bases, with 10 bases left in between. CDR3 sequence: CASTPQYSNQPQHF. Here the CDR3 DNA reads TGTGCCAGTACCCCCCAGTATAGCAATCAGCCCCAGCATTTT.

V gene TRBV19 combines with J gene TRBJ1-3; perhaps TRBD1 as D (5 bases). Trimming shortened V by 5 bases and J by 0 bases, and 11 bases separated the two germline ends. The CDR3 sequence is 15 residues long. Germline V CDR1 and CDR2: LNHDA, SQIVND (reference sequence). In DNA, the CDR3 is TGTGCCAGTAGTGTCAACAGGAACTCTGGAAACACCATATATTTT. Protein: CASSVNRNSGNTIYF. Using reference TRBV19 and TRBJ1-3 for the parts outside the CDR3, the full variable domain is DGGITQSPKYLFRKEGQNVTLSCEQNLNHDAMYWYRQDPGQGLRLIYYSQIVNDFQKGDIAEGYSVSREKKESFPLTVTSAQKNPTAFYLCASSVNRNSGNTIYFGEGSWLTVV.

V usage is TRBV9 and J usage is TRBJ2-5; possibly TRBD1 for D (6 bases). The germline V gene has CDR1 SGDLS and CDR2 YYNGEE. Trimming removed 4 bases at V and 5 bases at J, with 15 bases between. There are 14 residues in the CDR3. The CDR3 spells CASSPRTVGETQYF. In nucleotides, the CDR3 is TGTGCCAGCAGCCCCCGGACAGTAGGGGAGACCCAGTACTTC.

This chain links TRBV18 with TRBJ1-2; weak D call: TRBD1 (6 bases). This CDR3 contains 12 residues. Per the germline V gene, CDR1 is KGHSH and CDR2 is LQKENI. The V end was cut by 4 bases, the J end by 8 bases, with 11 bases between. DNA of the CDR3: TGTGCCAGCTCACGGGACAACCTAGGCTACACCTTC. Its translation is CASSRDNLGYTF.

This chain joins TRBV9 and TRBJ1-2, with D maybe TRBD1 (5 bases). V was clipped by 4 bases and J by 7 bases, with 8 bases between them. Germline V gene lookup returns CDR1 SGDLS and CDR2 YYNGEE. There are 11 residues in the CDR3. The CDR3 here is CASSRQSGYTF. CDR3 nucleotide sequence: TGTGCCAGCAGCCGACAGAGTGGCTACACCTTC.

The chain links TRBV11-3 to TRBJ2-1; 7 nucleotides align to TRBD1. Trimming removed 1 base from V and 10 bases from J; junction bases left unmatched: 7. CDR1 and CDR2 from the germline V gene are SGHNT and YENEEA. CDR3 length: 14 amino acids. The CDR3 protein is CASSLVRQGSEQFF. CDR3 nucleotides: TGTGCCAGCAGCTTAGTGAGACAGGGTTCCGAGCAGTTCTTC. Filled out from reference TRBV11-3 and TRBJ2-1, the complete variable domain reads EAGVVQSPRYKIIEKKQPVAFWCNPISGHNTLYWYLQNLGQGPELLIRYENEEAVDDSQLPKDRFSAERLKGVDSTLKIQPAELGDSAVYLCASSLVRQGSEQFFGPGTRLTVL.

The chain combines TRBV10-3 with TRBJ1-2; D is possibly TRBD1 (5 bases). CDR3 size: 15 residues. V was shortened by 4 bases and J by 4 bases, with 16 bases between the two germline ends. Germline assignment: CDR1 ENHRY and CDR2 SYGVKD. The CDR3 DNA reads TGTGCCATCAGTGCTGGCCGGGACCGGGGCTATGGCTACACCTTC. It encodes CAISAGRDRGYGYTF.

The chain combines TRBV7-2 with TRBJ2-5, with 11 nucleotides matching TRBD2. CDR3 length equals 14 residues. Germline V gene lookup returns CDR1 SGHTA and CDR2 FQGNSA. Trimming cost V 5 bases and J 4 bases; bases outside gene matches: 3. CDR3 loop: CASSVGLAGETQYF. The CDR3, as DNA: TGTGCCAGCAGCGTTGGACTAGCGGGAGAGACCCAGTACTTC.